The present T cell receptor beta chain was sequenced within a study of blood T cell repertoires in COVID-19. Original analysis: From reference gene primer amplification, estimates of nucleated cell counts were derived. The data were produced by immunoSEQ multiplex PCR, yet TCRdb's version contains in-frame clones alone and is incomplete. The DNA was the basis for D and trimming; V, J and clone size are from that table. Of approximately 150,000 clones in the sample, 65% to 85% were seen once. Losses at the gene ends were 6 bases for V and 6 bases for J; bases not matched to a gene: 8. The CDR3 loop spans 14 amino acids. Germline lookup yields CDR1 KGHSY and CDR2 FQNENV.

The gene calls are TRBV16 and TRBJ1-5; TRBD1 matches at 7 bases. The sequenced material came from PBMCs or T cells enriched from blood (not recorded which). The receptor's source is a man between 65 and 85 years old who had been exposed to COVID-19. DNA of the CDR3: TGTGCCAGCAGTACGGAGGGGGCGGCTCAGCCCCAGCATTTT. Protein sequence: CASSTEGAAQPQHF.